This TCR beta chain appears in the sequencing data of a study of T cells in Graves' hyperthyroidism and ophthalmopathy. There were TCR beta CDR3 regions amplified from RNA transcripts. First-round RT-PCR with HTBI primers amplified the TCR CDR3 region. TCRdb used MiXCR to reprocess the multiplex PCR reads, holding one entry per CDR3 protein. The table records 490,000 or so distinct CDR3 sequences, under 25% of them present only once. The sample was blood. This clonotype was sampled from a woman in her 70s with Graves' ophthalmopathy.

The CDR3 DNA is TGTGCCAGCAGCCAAGGGGGGAGGGCCAACTCAGCAGATACGCAGTATTTT. It is translated as CASSQGGRANSADTQYF. The chain combines TRBV6-2 or TRBV6-3 with TRBJ2-3; TRBD2 might be the D (7 bases). The germline V gene encodes CDR1 MNHEY and CDR2 SVGEGT. The CDR3 consists of 17 residues. The V end lost 6 bases, the J end lost 4 bases, and 23 bases lay between the germline ends.